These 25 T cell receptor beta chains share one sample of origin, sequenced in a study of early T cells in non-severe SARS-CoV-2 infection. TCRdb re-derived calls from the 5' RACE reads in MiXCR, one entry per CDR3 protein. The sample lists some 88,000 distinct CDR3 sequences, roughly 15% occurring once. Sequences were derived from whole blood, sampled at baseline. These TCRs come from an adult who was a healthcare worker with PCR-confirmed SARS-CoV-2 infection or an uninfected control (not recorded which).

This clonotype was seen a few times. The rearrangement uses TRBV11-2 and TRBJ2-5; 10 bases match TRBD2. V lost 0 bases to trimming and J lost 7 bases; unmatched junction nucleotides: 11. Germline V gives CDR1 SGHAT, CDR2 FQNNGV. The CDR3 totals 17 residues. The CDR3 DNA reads TGTGCCAGCAGCTTAGATGGGCTAGCGGGAGTCGGAGGGACCCAGTACTTC. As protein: CASSLDGLAGVGGTQYF.

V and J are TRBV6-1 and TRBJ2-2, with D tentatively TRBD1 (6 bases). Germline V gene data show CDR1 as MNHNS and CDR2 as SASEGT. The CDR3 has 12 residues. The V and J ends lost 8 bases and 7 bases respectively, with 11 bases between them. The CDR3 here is CASHRVVGELFF. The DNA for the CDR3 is TGTGCCAGCCACAGGGTGGTCGGGGAGCTGTTTTTT.

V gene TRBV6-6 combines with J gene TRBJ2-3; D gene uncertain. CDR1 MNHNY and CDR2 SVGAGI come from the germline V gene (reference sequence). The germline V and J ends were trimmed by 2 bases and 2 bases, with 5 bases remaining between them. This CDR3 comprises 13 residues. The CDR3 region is CASSYGDTDTQYF. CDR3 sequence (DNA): TGTGCCAGCAGTTACGGGGACACAGATACGCAGTATTTT.

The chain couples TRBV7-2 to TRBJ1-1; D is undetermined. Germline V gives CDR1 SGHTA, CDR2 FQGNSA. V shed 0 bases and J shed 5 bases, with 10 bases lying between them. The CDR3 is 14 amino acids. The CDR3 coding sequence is TGTGCCAGCAGCTTAGCGAGTGGGGTGACTGAAGCTTTCTTT. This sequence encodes CASSLASGVTEAFF.

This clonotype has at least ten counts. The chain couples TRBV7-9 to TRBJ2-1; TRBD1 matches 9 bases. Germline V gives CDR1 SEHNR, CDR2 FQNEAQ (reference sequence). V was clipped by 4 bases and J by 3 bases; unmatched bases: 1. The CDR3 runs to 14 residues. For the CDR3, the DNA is TGTGCCAGCAGCTCGGGACAGGGCTACAATGAGCAGTTCTTC. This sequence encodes CASSSGQGYNEQFF. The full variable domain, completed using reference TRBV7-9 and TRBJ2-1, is DTGVSQNPRHKITKRGQNVTFRCDPISEHNRLYWYRQTLGQGPEFLTYFQNEAQLEKSRLLSDRFSAERPKGSFSTLEIQRTEQGDSAMYLCASSSGQGYNEQFFGPGTRLTVL.

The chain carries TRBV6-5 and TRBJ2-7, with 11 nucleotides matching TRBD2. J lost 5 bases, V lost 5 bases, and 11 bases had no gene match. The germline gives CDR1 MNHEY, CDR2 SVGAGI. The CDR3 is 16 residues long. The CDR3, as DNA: TGTGCCAGCAGTAGCGGGACTAGCGGTATAAATAACGAGCAGTACTTC. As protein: CASSSGTSGINNEQYF.

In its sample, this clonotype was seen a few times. Here the CDR3 reads CASSLYSEAFF. In nucleotides, the CDR3 is TGTGCCAGCAGTTTGTATTCTGAAGCTTTCTTT. The rearrangement links TRBV12-3 or TRBV12-4 to TRBJ1-1, with no clear D. Trimming removed 3 bases at V and 6 bases at J, with 5 bases between. CDR3 length: 11 amino acids.

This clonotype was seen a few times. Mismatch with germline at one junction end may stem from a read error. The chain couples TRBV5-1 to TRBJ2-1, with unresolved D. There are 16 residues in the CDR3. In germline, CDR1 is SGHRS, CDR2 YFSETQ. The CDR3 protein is CASRLVYSGIGNEQFF. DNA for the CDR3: TGCGCCAGCCGCTTGGTATATTCAGGCATAGGCAATGAGCAGTTCTTC.

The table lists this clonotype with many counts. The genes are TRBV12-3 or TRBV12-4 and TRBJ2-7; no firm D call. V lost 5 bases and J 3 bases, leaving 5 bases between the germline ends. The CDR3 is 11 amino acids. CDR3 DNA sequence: TGTGCCAGCAGTAAGGGCTACGAGCAGTACTTC. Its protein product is CASSKGYEQYF.

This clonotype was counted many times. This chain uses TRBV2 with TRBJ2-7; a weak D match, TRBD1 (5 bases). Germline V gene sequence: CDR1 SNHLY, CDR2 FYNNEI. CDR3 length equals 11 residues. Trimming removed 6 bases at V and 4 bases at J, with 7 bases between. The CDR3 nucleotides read TGTGCCAGCAGGTACAGGTACGAGCAGTACTTC. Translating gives CASRYRYEQYF.

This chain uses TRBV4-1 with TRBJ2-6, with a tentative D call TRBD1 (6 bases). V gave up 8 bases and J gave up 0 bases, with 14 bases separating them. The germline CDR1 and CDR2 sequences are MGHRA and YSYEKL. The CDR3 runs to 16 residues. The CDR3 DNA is TGCGCCAGCTACGGGGACACCGACTCTGGGGCCAACGTCCTGACTTTC. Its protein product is CASYGDTDSGANVLTF.

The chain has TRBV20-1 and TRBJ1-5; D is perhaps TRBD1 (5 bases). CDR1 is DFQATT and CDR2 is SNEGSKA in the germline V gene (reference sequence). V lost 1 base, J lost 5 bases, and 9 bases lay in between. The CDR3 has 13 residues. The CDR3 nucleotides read TGCAGTGCTAGAGCCCAGGGAGATCAGCCCCAGCATTTT. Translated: CSARAQGDQPQHF.

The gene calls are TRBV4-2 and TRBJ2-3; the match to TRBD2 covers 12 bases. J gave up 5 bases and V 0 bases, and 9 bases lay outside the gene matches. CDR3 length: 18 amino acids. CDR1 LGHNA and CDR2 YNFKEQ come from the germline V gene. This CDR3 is CASSQDPPSGRARDTQYF. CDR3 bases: TGTGCCAGCAGCCAAGATCCCCCTAGCGGGAGGGCCCGAGATACGCAGTATTTT.

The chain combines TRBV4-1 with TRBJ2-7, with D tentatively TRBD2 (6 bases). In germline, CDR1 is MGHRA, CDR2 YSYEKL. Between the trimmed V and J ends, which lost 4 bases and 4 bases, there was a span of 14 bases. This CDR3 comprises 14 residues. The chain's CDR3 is CASSRGEALYEQYF. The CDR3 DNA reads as TGCGCCAGCAGCCGCGGGGAGGCATTGTACGAGCAGTACTTC.

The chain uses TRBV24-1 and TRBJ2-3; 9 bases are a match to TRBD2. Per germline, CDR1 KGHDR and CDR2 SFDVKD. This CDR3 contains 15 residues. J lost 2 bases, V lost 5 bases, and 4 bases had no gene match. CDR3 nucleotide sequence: TGTGCCACCAGTGGGACTAGCGAATCCACAGATACGCAGTATTTT. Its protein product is CATSGTSESTDTQYF.

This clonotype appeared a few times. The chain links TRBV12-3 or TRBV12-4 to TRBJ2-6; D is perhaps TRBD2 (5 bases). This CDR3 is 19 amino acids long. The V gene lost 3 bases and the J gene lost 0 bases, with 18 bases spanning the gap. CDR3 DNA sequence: TGTGCCAGCAGTTTTGGGAGTAGGGTTAACTTCTCTGGGGCCAACGTCCTGACTTTC. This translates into CASSFGSRVNFSGANVLTF.

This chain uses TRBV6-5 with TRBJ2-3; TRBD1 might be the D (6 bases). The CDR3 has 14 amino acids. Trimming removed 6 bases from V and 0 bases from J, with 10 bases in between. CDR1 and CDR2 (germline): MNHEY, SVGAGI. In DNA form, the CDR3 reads TGTGCCAGCAGCTGGACAGCAAGCACAGATACGCAGTATTTT. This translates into CASSWTASTDTQYF.

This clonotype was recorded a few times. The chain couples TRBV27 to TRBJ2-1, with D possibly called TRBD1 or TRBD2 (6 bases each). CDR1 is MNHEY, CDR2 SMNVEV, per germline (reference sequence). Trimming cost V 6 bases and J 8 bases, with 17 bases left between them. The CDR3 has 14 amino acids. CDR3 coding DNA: TGTGCCAGCAGCTTCGCCGGGGGCCAATATGAGCAGTTCTTC. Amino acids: CASSFAGGQYEQFF.

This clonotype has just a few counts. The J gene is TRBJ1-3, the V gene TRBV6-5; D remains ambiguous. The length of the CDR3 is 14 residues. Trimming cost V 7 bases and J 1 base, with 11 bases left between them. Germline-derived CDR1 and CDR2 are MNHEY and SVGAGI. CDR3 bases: TGTGCCAGCATGCGTTCGGGGTCTGGAAACACCATATATTTT. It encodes CASMRSGSGNTIYF.

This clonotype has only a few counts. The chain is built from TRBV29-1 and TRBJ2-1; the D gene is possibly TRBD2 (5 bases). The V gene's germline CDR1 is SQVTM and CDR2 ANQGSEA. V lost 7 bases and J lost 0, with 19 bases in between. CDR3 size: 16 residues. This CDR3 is CSAVRGSFSSYNEQFF. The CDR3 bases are TGCAGCGCCGTGCGAGGGTCCTTTAGCTCCTACAATGAGCAGTTCTTC.

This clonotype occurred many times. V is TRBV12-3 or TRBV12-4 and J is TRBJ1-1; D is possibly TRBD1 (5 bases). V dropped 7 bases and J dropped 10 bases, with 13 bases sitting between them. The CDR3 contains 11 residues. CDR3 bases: TGTGCCAGCACCGGTTCAGGGAGAGCTTTCTTT. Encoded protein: CASTGSGRAFF.

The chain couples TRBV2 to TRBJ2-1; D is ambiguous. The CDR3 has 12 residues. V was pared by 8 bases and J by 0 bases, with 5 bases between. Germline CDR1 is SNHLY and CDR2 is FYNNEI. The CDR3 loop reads CASLSSYNEQFF. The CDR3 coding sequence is TGTGCCAGCCTCAGCTCCTACAATGAGCAGTTCTTC.

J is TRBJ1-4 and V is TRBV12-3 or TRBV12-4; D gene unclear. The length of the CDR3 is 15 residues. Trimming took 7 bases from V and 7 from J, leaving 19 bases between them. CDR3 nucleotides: TGTGCCAGCACCCTAAAGGGCACCTACCGTGAAAAACTGTTTTTT. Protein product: CASTLKGTYREKLFF.

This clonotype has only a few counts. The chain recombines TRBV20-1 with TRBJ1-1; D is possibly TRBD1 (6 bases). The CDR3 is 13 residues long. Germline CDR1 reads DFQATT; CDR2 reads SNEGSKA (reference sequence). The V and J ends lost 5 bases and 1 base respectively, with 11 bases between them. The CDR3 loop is CSAGQTGNTEAFF. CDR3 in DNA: TGCAGTGCTGGACAGACGGGGAACACTGAAGCTTTCTTT.

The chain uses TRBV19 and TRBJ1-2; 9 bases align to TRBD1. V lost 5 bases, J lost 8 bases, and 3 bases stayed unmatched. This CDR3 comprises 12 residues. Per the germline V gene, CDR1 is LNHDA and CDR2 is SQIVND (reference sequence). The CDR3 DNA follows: TGTGCCAGTAGTGGGACAGGGAAGGGCTACACCTTC. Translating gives CASSGTGKGYTF.